This TCR beta chain comes out of a study of blood T cells in healthy people across ages. Broader study findings: Higher diversity, along with more naive CD4+ cells, distinguished long-lived donors from aged donors.

A second roughly 7 to 12 cycle PCR used barcoded and J-beta primers. TCRdb analysed the 5' RACE reads with MiXCR anew, one entry per CDR3 protein. The sample has 630,000 or so distinct CDR3 sequences; about 28% are singletons. V shed 11 bases, J shed 3 bases, and the junction held 11 bases outside the gene matches. The CDR3 is 15 residues long. The V gene's germline CDR1 is ENHRY and CDR2 SYGVKD. Each sample used at least 7 million PBMCs. This clonotype was counted ten times or more. Its antigen is unidentified. The chain is built from TRBV10-3 and TRBJ2-3, with 10 bases that match TRBD2. The sequence was obtained from an elderly woman in good health. The specimen sequenced was blood. The CDR3: CASRVSGGKTDTQYF. CDR3 nucleotide sequence: TGTGCCTCGCGGGTTAGCGGGGGGAAGACAGATACGCAGTATTTT.